This TCR beta chain was sequenced during a study of blood T cell repertoires in COVID-19. This CDR3 comprises 13 residues. V dropped 2 bases and J dropped 4 bases, with 8 bases sitting between them. Per germline, CDR1 SGHRS and CDR2 YFSETQ. Original data processing: Estimates of nucleated cell counts were drawn from the amplification of reference gene primers. Clones were sequenced by immunoSEQ multiplex PCR, and TCRdb holds only the in-frame ones, with some missing. The V and J calls and the clone size are those of that table, but D and trimming were determined from the DNA. In the table there are about 55,000 clones, over 75% of which are singletons.

The specimen was peripheral blood. This clonotype was obtained from a human donor in a cohort sampled during active COVID-19. This chain connects TRBV5-1 to TRBJ2-3; perhaps TRBD1 as D (6 bases). The CDR3 nucleotides are TGCGCCAGCAGCTTCCGACAGGCAGATACGCAGTATTTT. Encoded protein: CASSFRQADTQYF.